These T cell receptor beta chains were read from a single sample in a study of blood T cell repertoires in COVID-19. Measured with immunoSEQ multiplex PCR; TCRdb has only the in-frame clones, and not every one. The sample shows 80,000 or so clones, 86% of them seen only once. Material for sequencing was peripheral blood. These receptors were obtained from a human donor in a cohort sampled during active COVID-19. Each CDR3 is given with its conserved first and last residue. The D gene is left open where the match is weak. Size is omitted from some rows. Given values are once, few, many or a class for expanded clones.

length,D,J,size,V,DNA,CDR3
12,-,TRBJ2-3,-,TRBV11-2,TGTGCCAGCAGCCCTAGCACAGATACGCAGTATTTT,CASSPSTDTQYF
14,-,TRBJ1-1,-,TRBV7-6,TGTGCCAGCAGCTCTTACGAGGGTGGAACTGAAGCTTTCTTT,CASSSYEGGTEAFF
17,TRBD1,TRBJ1-1,-,TRBV5-1,TGCGCCAGCAGAAGCCGGGACAGGGGTCCCGCGAACACTGAAGCTTTCTTT,CASRSRDRGPANTEAFF
21,-,TRBJ1-5,-,TRBV21-1,TGTGCCAGCAGCAAAAAGGTTGTTAGGGACAGGGGTAGCGTGGGCAATCAGCCCCAGCATTTT,CASSKKVVRDRGSVGNQPQHF
15,-,TRBJ2-1,-,TRBV3-1/TRBV3-2,TGTGCCAGCAGCCAATTCCGCGGAACCTACAATGAGCAGTTCTTC,CASSQFRGTYNEQFF
16,-,TRBJ1-6,-,TRBV4-1,TGCGCCAGCAGCCAAGATTACGGGAACACGAATTCACCCCTCCACTTT,CASSQDYGNTNSPLHF
15,TRBD1,TRBJ1-6,-,TRBV28,TGTGCCAGCAGTCGTCCCGGGACAGGGGATTCACCCCTCCACTTT,CASSRPGTGDSPLHF
14,-,TRBJ1-1,-,TRBV5-6,TGTGCCAGCAGCTCCTTGGACAGAAACACTGAAGCTTTCTTT,CASSSLDRNTEAFF
17,-,TRBJ1-2,-,TRBV5-4,TGTGCCAGCAGCTTTAAAACAGGGACCGGAACTAACTATGGCTACACCTTC,CASSFKTGTGTNYGYTF
12,-,TRBJ1-1,few,TRBV12-3/TRBV12-4,TGTGCCACCGCGCCGGGGGAGGCTGAAGCTTTCTTT,CATAPGEAEAFF